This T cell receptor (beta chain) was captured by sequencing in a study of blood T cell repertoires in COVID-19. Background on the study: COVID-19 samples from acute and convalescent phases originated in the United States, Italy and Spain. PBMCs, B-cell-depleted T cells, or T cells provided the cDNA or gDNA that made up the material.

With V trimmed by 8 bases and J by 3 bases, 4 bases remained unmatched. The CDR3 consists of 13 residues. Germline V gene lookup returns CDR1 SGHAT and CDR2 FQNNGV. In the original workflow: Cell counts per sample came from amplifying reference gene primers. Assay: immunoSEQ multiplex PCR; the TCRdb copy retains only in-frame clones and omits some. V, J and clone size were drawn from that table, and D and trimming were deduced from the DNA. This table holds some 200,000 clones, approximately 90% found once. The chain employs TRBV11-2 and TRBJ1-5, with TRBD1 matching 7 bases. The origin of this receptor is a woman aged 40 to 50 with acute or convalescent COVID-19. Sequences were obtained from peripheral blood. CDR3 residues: CASATGHNQPQHF. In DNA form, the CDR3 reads TGTGCCAGCGCGACAGGGCACAATCAGCCCCAGCATTTT.